This T cell receptor (beta chain) appears in the sequencing data of a study of T cell repertoires in cytomegalovirus infection. Study context: TCR beta signatures that were public indicated CMV infection and matching HLA type.

MiXCR was run by TCRdb on the reads, yielding one entry per CDR3 protein. The profile shows some 300,000 distinct CDR3 sequences, roughly 15% of them singletons. CDR1 DFQATT and CDR2 SNEGSKA come from the germline V gene (reference sequence). V lost 2 bases and J lost 3; bases outside the gene matches: 4. This CDR3 is built from 14 residues. A word on this clonotype: Its cognate antigen is unknown.

General study points: CMV-specific HLA-C-restricted TCR beta clonotypes dominated the ex vivo response.

V gene TRBV20-1 combines with J gene TRBJ1-2; 9 nucleotides agree with TRBD1. The sequence came from a human donor in good health (CMV status not recorded). Some clones in this sample may be carry-over from other donors' samples. Sequencing was carried out using PBMCs. CDR3 protein: CSARRDRADYGYTF. DNA for the CDR3: TGCAGTGCTAGACGGGACAGGGCGGACTATGGCTACACCTTC.